These 26 T cell receptor beta chains share one sample of origin, sequenced in a study of cytomegalovirus exposure and HLA in healthy donors. The study ran its PCR with 60 Vbeta and 13 Jbeta primers. The table came from immunoSEQ multiplex PCR; TCRdb's copy has only in-frame clones and leaves some out. The sample holds 150,000 to 200,000 clones; roughly 80% are singletons and the top ten take roughly 7.8%. Sequencing was done on a sample of PBMCs. Every receptor here comes from a woman aged 40 to 50 in good health and CMV-seropositive.

The chain links TRBV28 to TRBJ1-1; 7 bases agree with TRBD1. The CDR3 spans 15 residues. Germline CDR1 reads MDHEN; CDR2 reads SYDVKM. The V and J ends lost 0 bases and 1 base, in that order; junction bases with no gene match: 2. The CDR3 coding sequence is TGTGCCAGCAGTTTATGGGCAGGGGGGAACACTGAAGCTTTCTTT. Translated: CASSLWAGGNTEAFF.

The CDR3 nucleotides read TGTGCCAGCAACCAACACGGGGGCACTGAAGCTTTCTTT. As protein: CASNQHGGTEAFF. The rearrangement links TRBV6-1 to TRBJ1-1; a possible D gene is TRBD1 (5 bases). V was shortened by 7 bases and J by 4 bases, with 13 bases between the two germline ends. This CDR3 has 13 amino acids. Per the germline V gene, CDR1 is MNHNS and CDR2 is SASEGT.

This clone was picked up one time. The genes are TRBV10-3 and TRBJ2-1; possibly TRBD2 for D (6 bases). The CDR3 covers 15 residues. From germline, CDR1 is ENHRY and CDR2 SYGVKD. Trimming left V 0 bases short and J 7 bases short, with 13 bases between. CDR3 region: CAISESQRAKNEQFF. In nucleotides, the CDR3 is TGTGCCATCAGTGAGTCCCAGCGGGCGAAGAATGAGCAGTTCTTC.

This clone was seen only once. The rearrangement joins TRBV15 to TRBJ2-7, with 10 bases matching TRBD2. J was trimmed by 2 bases and V by 0 bases; bases with no gene match: 25. This CDR3 is built from 23 residues. Germline V lookup: CDR1 LNHNV, CDR2 YYDKDF (reference sequence). CDR3 in DNA: TGTGCCACCAGCAGAGATAGACAGGCAAGTAGGATTAGCGGGAGGCCCCTCGCCTACGAGCAGTACTTC. Translating gives CATSRDRQASRISGRPLAYEQYF.

The chain combines TRBV2 with TRBJ1-2; 11 bases are shared with TRBD1. This CDR3 has 14 residues. The J segment lost 5 bases and the V segment lost 8 bases, leaving 7 bases of the junction unmatched. Germline CDR1 and CDR2: SNHLY and FYNNEI. The CDR3 nucleotides are TGTGCCAGCGCGTGGGACAGGGGGGTTTATGGCTACACCTTC. This encodes CASAWDRGVYGYTF. Filled out from reference TRBV2 and TRBJ1-2, the complete variable domain reads EPEVTQTPSHQVTQMGQEVILRCVPISNHLYFYWYRQILGQKVEFLVSFYNNEISEKSEIFDDQFSVERPDGSNFTLKIRSTKLEDSAMYFCASAWDRGVYGYTFGSGTRLTVV.

This clone was seen more than once but under ten times. The V and J genes are TRBV2 and TRBJ2-7; TRBD1 aligns across 7 bases. Trimming took 6 bases from V and 1 from J; bases not matched to a gene: 9. The CDR3 has 15 amino acids. CDR1 and CDR2 from the germline V gene are SNHLY and FYNNEI. The chain's CDR3 is CASSDPGQQSYEQYF. CDR3 bases: TGTGCCAGCAGCGATCCGGGACAGCAGTCCTACGAGCAGTACTTC.

V usage is TRBV9 and J usage is TRBJ2-3; 8 positions match TRBD2. The CDR3 covers 17 residues. V lost 0 bases and J lost 3; bases outside the gene matches: 9. Germline CDR1 is SGDLS and CDR2 is YYNGEE. The CDR3 DNA follows: TGTGCCAGCAGCGTAGCCTCAGCGGGAGTCAGGACAGATACGCAGTATTTT. Its translation is CASSVASAGVRTDTQYF.

This chain joins TRBV5-1 and TRBJ2-1, with a weak D call TRBD2 (5 bases). Germline values: CDR1 SGHRS, CDR2 YFSETQ. The V end was cut by 4 bases, the J end by 0 bases, with 14 bases between. The CDR3 extends over 16 amino acids. CDR3 DNA sequence: TGCGCCAGCAGCCAAGGGAGAGTGAGCTCCTACAATGAGCAGTTCTTC. Its protein product is CASSQGRVSSYNEQFF.

This chain uses TRBV27 with TRBJ1-2; D is possibly TRBD1 (6 bases). CDR3 size: 13 residues. Germline V gene sequence: CDR1 MNHEY, CDR2 SMNVEV (reference sequence). V was cut by 6 bases and J by 8 bases, with 16 bases left in between. CDR3 in DNA: TGTGCCAGCAGAAAATTACAGGGCCGCGGCTACACCTTC. Translation gives CASRKLQGRGYTF.

Here the CDR3 reads CASSLGGRVQETQYF. Written as DNA, the CDR3 is TGTGCCAGCAGCCTGGGAGGACGGGTCCAAGAGACCCAGTACTTC. The V call is TRBV7-3, the J call TRBJ2-5, with D perhaps TRBD2 (6 bases). V was clipped by 5 bases and J by 1 base, with 14 bases between them. The CDR3 runs to 15 residues. In germline, CDR1 is SGHTA, CDR2 FQGTGA.

CDR3 sequence (DNA): TGTGCCAGCAGCGATGCAAGACAGGGGGGGAACACTGAAGCTTTCTTT. Translated: CASSDARQGGNTEAFF. The J gene is TRBJ1-1, the V gene TRBV5-8, with 9 bases aligning to TRBD1. Per germline, CDR1 SGHTS and CDR2 YDEGEE. This CDR3 spans 16 amino acids. V lost 4 bases, J lost 1 base, and 8 bases stayed unmatched. Full variable domain (rest looked up from reference TRBV5-8 and TRBJ1-1): EAGVTQSPTHLIKTRGQQATLRCSPISGHTSVYWYQQALGLGLQFLLWYDEGEERNRGNFPPRFSGRQFPNYSSELNVNALELEDSALYLCASSDARQGGNTEAFFGQGTRLTVV.

On this clone: Germline and junction disagree at one end, which may indicate a read error. This CDR3 reads CASSVGRSSHEQYF. The CDR3 nucleotides are TGTGCCAGCAGCGTCGGGAGGTCCTCCCACGAGCAGTACTTC. The chain combines TRBV7-2 with TRBJ2-7; 7 bases line up with TRBD2. This CDR3 has 14 amino acids. Germline CDR1 is SGHTA and CDR2 is FQGNSA.

This clone occurred once. V and J are TRBV6-1 and TRBJ2-7; 8 bases align to TRBD2. Germline trimming cut 6 bases from V and 3 bases from J; bases unmatched to any gene: 13. CDR1 is MNHNS, CDR2 SASEGT, per germline. The CDR3 has 16 amino acids. Written as DNA, the CDR3 is TGTGCCAGCAGCGAACCTAGTAGCGGGAAGTACTACGAGCAGTACTTC. Protein sequence: CASSEPSSGKYYEQYF.

The chain employs TRBV27 and TRBJ2-5; 8 bases map to TRBD2. The ends lost 4 bases at V and 3 bases at J; junction bases unmatched: 13. CDR1 is MNHEY and CDR2 is SMNVEV in the germline V gene (reference sequence). The CDR3 length is 17 residues. CDR3 amino acids: CASSSGLGWINEETQYF. The CDR3 bases are TGTGCCAGCAGTTCGGGACTAGGTTGGATAAACGAAGAGACCCAGTACTTC.

The chain has TRBV7-6 and TRBJ1-6; D unclear. Germline assignment: CDR1 SGHVS and CDR2 FNYEAQ. Trimming stripped 2 bases from V and 0 bases from J, with 14 bases between. The length of the CDR3 is 18 residues. The CDR3 spells CASSLLVGSSSYNSPLHF. In DNA, the CDR3 is TGTGCCAGCAGCTTATTAGTGGGCTCAAGCTCCTATAATTCACCCCTCCACTTT.

The chain uses TRBV7-8 and TRBJ2-2, with 12 bases aligning to TRBD2. CDR3 size: 16 residues. Germline CDR1 and CDR2: SGHVS and FQNEAQ. V was pared by 5 bases and J by 4 bases, with 5 bases of the junction left unmatched. The chain's CDR3 is CASSTTSGRSTGELFF. CDR3 sequence (DNA): TGTGCCAGCAGCACGACTAGCGGGAGAAGCACCGGGGAGCTGTTTTTT.

With respect to this clone: This CDR3 is also generated by other DNA sequences in the sample. This sequence joins TRBV5-5 and TRBJ2-1; TRBD1 matches 8 bases. The germline V gene has CDR1 SGHKS and CDR2 YYEKEE (reference sequence). V shed 3 bases and J 4 bases; nucleotides not matched to a gene: 9. CDR3 length equals 16 residues. CDR3 loop: CASSSRTGSSYNEQFF. CDR3 sequence (DNA): TGTGCCAGCAGCTCACGGACAGGGTCGAGTTACAATGAGCAGTTCTTC.

V is TRBV4-3 and J is TRBJ2-7; TRBD1 matches 7 bases. The ends lost 1 base at V and 2 bases at J; junction bases unmatched: 5. The CDR3 is made up of 15 amino acids. Looked up from germline, CDR1 is LGHNA and CDR2 is YSLEER. The chain's CDR3 is CASSQGWGQTYEQYF. The CDR3 nucleotides are TGCGCCAGCAGCCAAGGCTGGGGACAGACCTACGAGCAGTACTTC.

The chain has TRBV6-5 and TRBJ2-1, with D hard to call. The CDR3 covers 11 residues. Trimming cost V 2 bases and J 8 bases, with 4 bases left between them. Germline lookup yields CDR1 MNHEY and CDR2 SVGAGI. Here the CDR3 reads CASSYPYEQFF. DNA for the CDR3: TGTGCCAGCAGTTACCCATATGAGCAGTTCTTC.

This chain links TRBV30 with TRBJ2-1; a possible D gene is TRBD2 (6 bases). This CDR3 region has 13 residues. Germline V gene data show CDR1 as GTSNPN and CDR2 as SVGIG (reference sequence). V shed 0 bases and J shed 10 bases, with 13 bases lying between them. The CDR3 here is CAWSVTGSREQFF. As DNA, the CDR3 is TGTGCCTGGAGTGTAACCGGGAGTCGAGAGCAGTTCTTC. Looking up the rest from reference TRBV30 and TRBJ2-1 gives the full variable domain: SQTIHQWPATLVQPVGSPLSLECTVEGTSNPNLYWYRQAAGRGLQLLFYSVGIGQISSEVPQNLSASRPQDRQFILSSKKLLLSDSGFYLCAWSVTGSREQFFGPGTRLTVL.

The chain has TRBV27 and TRBJ2-1, with D unclear. Germline assignment: CDR1 MNHEY and CDR2 SMNVEV (reference sequence). V lost 0 bases to trimming and J lost 13 bases, with 13 bases between them. CDR3 length: 13 residues. CDR3 residues: CASSLSPERSQFF. The CDR3 DNA is TGTGCCAGCAGTTTATCGCCCGAAAGGAGCCAGTTCTTC.

This rearrangement joins TRBV28 to TRBJ1-5; D ambiguous. There are 12 residues in the CDR3. The V end lost 4 bases, the J end lost 9 bases, and 10 bases lay between the germline ends. The germline gives CDR1 MDHEN, CDR2 SYDVKM. This chain's CDR3 is CASSSLLRPQHF. The CDR3 bases are TGTGCCAGCAGTTCCCTACTCCGGCCCCAGCATTTT.

This chain connects TRBV4-2 to TRBJ1-4; 7 nucleotides match TRBD1. The CDR3 consists of 19 residues. V dropped 4 bases and J dropped 4; count of bases not matched to a gene: 18. Germline V gene lookup returns CDR1 LGHNA and CDR2 YNFKEQ. Here the CDR3 reads CASSPNPMLAGQYNEKLFF. For the CDR3, the DNA is TGTGCCAGCAGCCCGAATCCCATGCTGGCGGGACAGTATAATGAAAAACTGTTTTTT.

The rearrangement links TRBV11-2 to TRBJ2-5; 16 bases line up with TRBD2. The germline V gene has CDR1 SGHAT and CDR2 FQNNGV. J lost 5 bases, V lost 7 bases, and 7 bases had no gene match. CDR3 length equals 16 residues. For the CDR3, the DNA is TGTGCCAGCACCCCGGGACTAGCGGGAGGGGGCGAGACCCAGTACTTC. Amino acid sequence: CASTPGLAGGGETQYF.

This clone has only a few counts. The J gene is TRBJ2-5, the V gene TRBV28; 7 bases agree with TRBD2. Looked up from germline, CDR1 is MDHEN and CDR2 is SYDVKM. J gave up 4 bases and V 4 bases, and 9 bases lay outside the gene matches. The CDR3 is 15 residues long. Here the CDR3 DNA reads TGTGCCAGCAGTTGGGGTGGGGGGGGGAGAGAGACCCAGTACTTC. This codes for CASSWGGGGRETQYF.

The rearrangement joins TRBV7-3 to TRBJ2-6; D might be TRBD1 (6 bases). The CDR3 length is 16 residues. The germline V gene has CDR1 SGHTA and CDR2 FQGTGA. V lost 5 bases and J 0 bases, leaving 11 bases between the germline ends. The CDR3 loop reads CASSLQQGSGANVLTF. As DNA, the CDR3 is TGTGCCAGCAGCCTGCAACAGGGCTCTGGGGCCAACGTCCTGACTTTC.